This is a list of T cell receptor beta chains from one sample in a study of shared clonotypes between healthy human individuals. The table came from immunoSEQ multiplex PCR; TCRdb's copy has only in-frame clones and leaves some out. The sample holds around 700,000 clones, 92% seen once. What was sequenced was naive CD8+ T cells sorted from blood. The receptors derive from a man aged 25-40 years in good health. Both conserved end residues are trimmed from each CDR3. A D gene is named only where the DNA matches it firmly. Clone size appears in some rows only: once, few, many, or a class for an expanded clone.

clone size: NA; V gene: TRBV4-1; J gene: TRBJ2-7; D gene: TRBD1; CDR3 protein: ASSDTGASYEQY
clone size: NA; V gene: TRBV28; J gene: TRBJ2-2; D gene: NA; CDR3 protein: ASSFIVSGELF
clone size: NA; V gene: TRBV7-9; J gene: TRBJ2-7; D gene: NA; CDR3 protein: ASSPGHRSYEQY
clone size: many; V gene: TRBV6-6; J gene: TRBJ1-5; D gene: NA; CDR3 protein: ASTSGKDQPQH
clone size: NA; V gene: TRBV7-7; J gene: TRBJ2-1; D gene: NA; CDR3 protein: ASSLALPPGNEQF
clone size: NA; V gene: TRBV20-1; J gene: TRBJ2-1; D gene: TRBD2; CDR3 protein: SASGRSEQF
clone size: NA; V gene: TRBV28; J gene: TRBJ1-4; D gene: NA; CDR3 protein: ASSLFTRQRTNEKLF
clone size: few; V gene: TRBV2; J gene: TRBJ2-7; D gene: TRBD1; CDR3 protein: ASSSSDPFPGQGGQY
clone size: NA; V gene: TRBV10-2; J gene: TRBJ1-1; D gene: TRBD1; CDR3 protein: ASGRTGTATEAF
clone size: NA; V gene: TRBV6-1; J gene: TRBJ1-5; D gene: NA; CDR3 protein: ASRPGRKDQPQH
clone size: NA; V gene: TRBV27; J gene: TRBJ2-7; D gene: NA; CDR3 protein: ASSATRLPGASEQY
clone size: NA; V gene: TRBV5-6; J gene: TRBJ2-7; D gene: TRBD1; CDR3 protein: ASSISGTGTHEQY
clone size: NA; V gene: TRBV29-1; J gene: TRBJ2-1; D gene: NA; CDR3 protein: SVAGAADYNEQF
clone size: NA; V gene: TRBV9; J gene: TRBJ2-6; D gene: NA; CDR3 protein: ASSVVNSGANVLT
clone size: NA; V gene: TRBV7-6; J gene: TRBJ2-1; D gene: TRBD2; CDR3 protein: ASSARLAGDLYNEQF
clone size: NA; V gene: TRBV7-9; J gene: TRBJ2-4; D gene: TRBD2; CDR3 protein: ASSSLGGLAGAAKNIQY
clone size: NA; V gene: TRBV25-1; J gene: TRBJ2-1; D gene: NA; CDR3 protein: ASRGYEQF
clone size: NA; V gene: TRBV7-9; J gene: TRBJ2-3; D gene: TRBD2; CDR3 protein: ASSLVAGGSTDTQY
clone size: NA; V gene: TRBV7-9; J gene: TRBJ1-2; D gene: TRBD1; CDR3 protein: ASSLTWDREEYGYT